This is a list of T cell receptor beta chains from one sample in a study of shared clonotypes between healthy human individuals. TCRdb keeps only in-frame clones here, not all; method: immunoSEQ multiplex PCR. The repertoire holds under 1,100,000 clones, 65% to 80% seen once, with 1.4% to 1.5% in the top ten. Specimen: memory CD4+ T cells sorted from blood. Source of these receptors: a man younger than 35 in good health. CDR3s leave out the opening cysteine and the closing phenylalanine or tryptophan.

TRBV7-2	TRBJ1-5	10	ASSERQGDQH
TRBV29-1	TRBJ2-2	12	SVLWGTNTGELF
TRBV19	TRBJ2-3	12	ASSEGGYTDTQY
TRBV2	TRBJ1-4	13	ASSEGGVAGEKLF
TRBV2	TRBJ1-1	12	ARGQASMNTEAF
TRBV18	TRBJ1-1	13	ASSPPGQVGAEAF
TRBV2	TRBJ1-1	9	ASSFRLEAF
TRBV6-5	TRBJ2-7	11	ASRDRGPYEQY
TRBV30	TRBJ1-3	12	AWSSAISGNTIY
TRBV6-5	TRBJ2-6	13	ASSSAGYGANVLT
TRBV7-2	TRBJ2-2	13	ASSLTGVYTGELF
TRBV4-2	TRBJ2-1	14	ASSRNRGFSYNEQF
TRBV14	TRBJ2-3	13	ASSQGTRGSDTQY
TRBV5-6	TRBJ1-2	14	ASSLGDGRAVPGYT
TRBV5-6	TRBJ1-4	13	ASRSGGATNEKLF
TRBV30	TRBJ2-1	9	AWSGYNEQF
TRBV6-5	TRBJ1-5	12	ASRKLEVGQPQH
TRBV6-6	TRBJ2-1	11	ASSYGQYNEQF
TRBV6-6	TRBJ2-7	11	ASSFNLDSSRY
TRBV18	TRBJ1-1	12	AGRTGVGNTEAF
TRBV28	TRBJ1-6	12	ASKGGTLGSPLH
TRBV5-6	TRBJ2-7	14	ASSPPGRGLSYEQY
TRBV2	TRBJ1-2	12	ASKETWANYGYT
TRBV27	TRBJ2-7	13	ASSLSPQGVREQY
TRBV2	TRBJ1-1	14	ASSGRAGAINTEAF
TRBV5-1	TRBJ1-1	12	ASSLGPANTEAF
TRBV18	TRBJ2-1	12	ASSPQIQGVEQF
TRBV5-6	TRBJ2-1	14	ASSLSPTSRLDEQF
TRBV7-2	TRBJ2-1	17	ASSNPLGTSGSPYNEQF
TRBV7-2	TRBJ2-1	12	ASSRTSGSDEQF
TRBV7-2	TRBJ2-5	13	ASSLVVGFQETQY
TRBV2	TRBJ1-1	11	ASSYSRNTEAF
TRBV7-9	TRBJ2-7	11	ASSLLSGAEQY
TRBV4-1	TRBJ1-2	10	ASSHEQGGYT
TRBV5-1	TRBJ2-7	13	ASSLGSGTLGEQY
TRBV5-1	TRBJ1-3	13	ASSLADYSGNTIY
TRBV7-9	TRBJ1-6	10	ASSSEVTPLH
TRBV4-1	TRBJ2-5	14	ASSRPPGTSKETQY
TRBV6-5	TRBJ2-5	13	ASSYSGSGSETQY
TRBV18	TRBJ2-7	12	ASSPSPIGDEQY
TRBV18	TRBJ1-2	13	ASSPSSGTEYGYT
TRBV20-1	TRBJ2-7	8	SAATPEQY